One sample yielded the 25 T cell receptor beta chains listed below, sequenced in a study of T cell responses to AZD1222 COVID-19 vaccine. Clones were sequenced by immunoSEQ multiplex PCR, and TCRdb holds only the in-frame ones, with some missing. The sample has roughly 150,000 clones, 85% to 95% seen once. The source material was peripheral blood, sampled on day 0 of AZD1222 vaccination. These TCRs come from an adult in good health.

V gene TRBV15 combines with J gene TRBJ2-1; perhaps TRBD2 as D (5 bases). The V gene's germline CDR1 is LNHNV and CDR2 YYDKDF (reference sequence). Trimming removed 7 bases at V and 0 bases at J, with 10 bases between. The CDR3 has 14 residues. CDR3 residues: CATTGRSSYNEQFF. CDR3 bases: TGTGCCACCACGGGAAGGAGCTCCTACAATGAGCAGTTCTTC.

In nucleotides, the CDR3 is TGCAGTGCTAGTCACCCTGAGGCTGAAGCTTTCTTT. Translating gives CSASHPEAEAFF. This chain links TRBV20-1 with TRBJ1-1; D remains unclear. The germline V gene has CDR1 DFQATT and CDR2 SNEGSKA (reference sequence). With 3 bases removed from V and 6 bases from J, the gap between germline ends came to 11 bases. The CDR3 sequence is 12 residues long.

This sequence joins TRBV27 and TRBJ1-6; D is unresolved. The V gene lost 2 bases and the J gene lost 0 bases, with 11 bases spanning the gap. CDR3 size: 17 residues. Germline assignment: CDR1 MNHEY and CDR2 SMNVEV (reference sequence). The CDR3 DNA sequence: TGTGCCAGCAGTTTAACGGCAGCGAGCTCCTATAATTCACCCCTCCACTTT. Its protein product is CASSLTAASSYNSPLHF.

The V gene is TRBV7-9, the J gene TRBJ2-5; 9 bases match TRBD1. The germline CDR1 and CDR2 sequences are SEHNR and FQNEAQ (reference sequence). V trimming: 5 bases; J trimming: 5 bases; junction bases outside the gene matches: 9. The CDR3 loop spans 15 amino acids. CDR3 coding DNA: TGTGCCAGCAGCACAAACAGGGGGCCTGGTGAGACCCAGTACTTC. This codes for CASSTNRGPGETQYF. The full variable domain, completed using reference TRBV7-9 and TRBJ2-5, is DTGVSQNPRHKITKRGQNVTFRCDPISEHNRLYWYRQTLGQGPEFLTYFQNEAQLEKSRLLSDRFSAERPKGSFSTLEIQRTEQGDSAMYLCASSTNRGPGETQYFGPGTRLLVL.

This chain uses TRBV4-2 with TRBJ1-3, with D possibly TRBD1 on 5 matching bases. The CDR3 consists of 17 residues. V lost 4 bases to trimming and J lost 3 bases, with 19 bases between them. Germline CDR1 is LGHNA and CDR2 is YNFKEQ. CDR3 protein: CASSPEGRPGSGNTIYF. CDR3 DNA: TGTGCCAGCAGCCCAGAGGGACGCCCGGGAAGTGGAAACACCATATATTTT.

The chain employs TRBV5-1 and TRBJ1-2; D is uncertain. The CDR3 runs to 13 residues. Deletions cut 9 bases from V and 4 bases from J, with 16 bases between. CDR1 is SGHRS and CDR2 is YFSETQ in the germline V gene. CDR3: CATAEGFGYGYTF. CDR3 bases: TGCGCCACCGCGGAGGGATTCGGCTATGGCTACACCTTC.

This clone showed up just once. The rearrangement uses TRBV2 and TRBJ2-7; 9 nucleotides agree with TRBD1. Germline CDR1 SNHLY, CDR2 FYNNEI. V trimming: 5 bases; J trimming: 1 base; junction bases outside the gene matches: 6. The CDR3 is made up of 15 amino acids. The CDR3 here is CASSLAGTGSYEQYF. CDR3 in DNA: TGTGCCAGCAGTTTGGCCGGGACAGGGTCCTACGAGCAGTACTTC.

CDR3 sequence (DNA): TGTGCCAGCAGCTTAGGACAGGGGAACACTGAAGCTTTCTTT. It yields the protein CASSLGQGNTEAFF. This chain connects TRBV7-2 to TRBJ1-1, with TRBD1 matching over 7 bases. Unmatched junction bases numbered 0, after V lost 1 base and J lost 1 base. The CDR3 spans 14 residues. The germline CDR1 and CDR2 sequences are SGHTA and FQGNSA.

The chain uses TRBV5-4 and TRBJ2-1; D unclear. Per germline, CDR1 SGHNT and CDR2 YYREEE (reference sequence). V dropped 4 bases and J dropped 4 bases, with 9 bases sitting between them. This CDR3 comprises 13 residues. CDR3 nucleotide sequence: TGTGCCAGCAGCCCGGACGATTACAATGAGCAGTTCTTC. The encoded protein is CASSPDDYNEQFF.

This clone is a singleton in its sample. The chain joins TRBV6-5 to TRBJ2-1; 8 bases fit TRBD2. The germline V gene has CDR1 MNHEY and CDR2 SVGAGI. The CDR3 loop spans 16 amino acids. V was pared by 4 bases and J by 8 bases, with 13 bases of the junction left unmatched. CDR3 amino acids: CASSSQAGARGYEQFF. CDR3 sequence (DNA): TGTGCCAGCAGTTCTCAAGCGGGAGCTAGGGGGTATGAGCAGTTCTTC.

The V and J genes are TRBV6-5 and TRBJ1-3, with D possibly TRBD1 on 5 matching bases. Germline-derived CDR1 and CDR2 are MNHEY and SVGAGI. CDR3 size: 16 residues. V gave up 1 base and J gave up 0 bases, with 10 bases separating them. This CDR3 is CASSYWDRNSGNTIYF. The DNA for the CDR3 is TGTGCCAGCAGTTACTGGGACCGAAACTCTGGAAACACCATATATTTT.

The chain joins TRBV28 to TRBJ2-2; possibly TRBD2 for D (6 bases). V lost 6 bases, J lost 3 bases, and 17 bases lay in between. The CDR3 length is 16 residues. The V gene's germline CDR1 is MDHEN and CDR2 SYDVKM. CDR3 sequence: CASSHGDSRDTGELFF. Here the CDR3 DNA reads TGTGCCAGCAGCCATGGGGACTCCAGGGACACCGGGGAGCTGTTTTTT.

V usage is TRBV30 and J usage is TRBJ1-3; possibly TRBD1 for D (5 bases). This CDR3 is 12 amino acids long. Germline CDR1 is GTSNPN and CDR2 is SVGIG (reference sequence). Deletions cut 7 bases from V and 0 bases from J, with 7 bases between. The CDR3 loop is CASTASGNTIYF. CDR3 coding DNA: TGTGCCTCGACAGCCTCTGGAAACACCATATATTTT.

This rearrangement joins TRBV6-1 to TRBJ1-2, with 7 bases aligning to TRBD1. Germline V CDR1 and CDR2: MNHNS, SASEGT. This CDR3 is built from 13 residues. The trim removed 1 base at V and 7 bases at J, leaving 3 bases unmatched. The CDR3 bases are TGTGCCAGCAGTGAAGGCAGGGGGACTGGCTACACCTTC. This translates into CASSEGRGTGYTF.

The chain couples TRBV9 to TRBJ2-1; no clear D. The V and J ends lost 4 bases and 5 bases respectively, with 19 bases between them. The CDR3 is 16 residues long. CDR1 is SGDLS and CDR2 is YYNGEE in the germline V gene. The CDR3 region has the DNA TGTGCCAGCAGCCCTCGTTACGCGGATACTAACAATGAGCAGTTCTTC. This encodes CASSPRYADTNNEQFF.

The chain couples TRBV28 to TRBJ2-7; D unresolved. V lost 6 bases to trimming and J lost 1 base, with 10 bases between them. This CDR3 is built from 13 residues. Looked up from germline, CDR1 is MDHEN and CDR2 is SYDVKM. The CDR3 DNA reads TGTGCCAGCAGCCCCGGGTGGTCCTACGAGCAGTACTTC. It translates to CASSPGWSYEQYF.

The rearrangement links TRBV7-2 to TRBJ2-3; no clear D. The CDR3 has 12 residues. V was shortened by 5 bases and J by 5 bases, with 8 bases between the two germline ends. CDR1 SGHTA and CDR2 FQGNSA come from the germline V gene. In DNA form, the CDR3 reads TGTGCCAGCAGCCGGGTCAAAGATACGCAGTATTTT. Encoded protein: CASSRVKDTQYF.

The chain carries TRBV21-1 and TRBJ2-7; no DNA check was done on the table's D call, TRBD2. TRBV21-1 is an annotated pseudogene. The CDR3 loop spans 15 amino acids. CDR3 amino acids: CASSKGGAEAYEQYF. The CDR3 nucleotides read TGTGCCAGCAGCAAAGGGGGAGCGGAGGCCTACGAGCAGTACTTC.

J is TRBJ1-4 and V is TRBV12-3 or TRBV12-4; no clear D. Deletions cut 3 bases from V and 8 bases from J, with 10 bases between. CDR3 length equals 13 residues. The CDR3 protein is CASSFGRREKLFF. The CDR3 nucleotides read TGTGCCAGCAGTTTTGGGAGGCGGGAAAAACTGTTTTTT.

The table lists this clone with a count of one. This chain links TRBV5-1 with TRBJ1-2; the match to TRBD1 covers 10 bases. J lost 5 bases, V lost 4 bases, and 5 bases had no gene match. CDR3 size: 14 residues. Germline assignment: CDR1 SGHRS and CDR2 YFSETQ. The DNA for the CDR3 is TGCGCCAGCAGCCCAGGGACAGGGGAATATGGCTACACCTTC. Amino acids: CASSPGTGEYGYTF.

The J gene is TRBJ1-2, the V gene TRBV5-4; D might be TRBD1 (5 bases). Trimming took 1 base from V and 4 from J, leaving 11 bases between them. CDR1 SGHNT and CDR2 YYREEE come from the germline V gene (reference sequence). The CDR3 has 14 residues. CDR3 region: CASSLRGDRYGYTF. The CDR3 DNA reads TGTGCCAGCAGCTTGAGAGGGGATCGCTATGGCTACACCTTC.

The V gene is TRBV7-8, the J gene TRBJ1-1; D is unresolved. The CDR3 has 14 amino acids. Germline V lookup: CDR1 SGHVS, CDR2 FQNEAQ. V lost 5 bases, J lost 1 base, and 11 bases lay in between. The CDR3: CASSARPRNTEAFF. CDR3 nucleotide sequence: TGTGCCAGCAGCGCCCGGCCGCGGAACACTGAAGCTTTCTTT.

This clone is a singleton in its sample. The chain employs TRBV25-1 and TRBJ2-6; D uncertain. Trimming pared 1 base from V and 4 bases from J, leaving 8 bases between. The CDR3 spans 15 residues. CDR1 and CDR2 from the germline V gene are MGHDK and SYGVNS. Here the CDR3 DNA reads TGTGCCAGCAGTGAATTTAGGGCCGGGGCCAACGTCCTGACTTTC. It encodes CASSEFRAGANVLTF.

This rearrangement joins TRBV10-1 to TRBJ2-7, with D possibly matching TRBD1 (5 bases). Germline values: CDR1 WNHNN, CDR2 SYGVQD (reference sequence). The CDR3 runs to 13 residues. Trimming pared 4 bases from V and 6 bases from J, leaving 13 bases between. The CDR3 DNA reads as TGCGCCAGCAGTGTGAAGGATAGGGGCGAGCAGTACTTC. Encoded protein: CASSVKDRGEQYF.

The V and J genes are TRBV9 and TRBJ2-7; TRBD2 agrees at 12 bases. The ends lost 3 bases at V and 4 bases at J; junction bases unmatched: 11. The length of the CDR3 is 17 residues. Germline V gene lookup returns CDR1 SGDLS and CDR2 YYNGEE. The CDR3 sequence is CASSAGKLAGGLYEQYF. The CDR3 DNA follows: TGTGCCAGCAGCGCAGGGAAGCTAGCGGGAGGGCTGTACGAGCAGTACTTC.